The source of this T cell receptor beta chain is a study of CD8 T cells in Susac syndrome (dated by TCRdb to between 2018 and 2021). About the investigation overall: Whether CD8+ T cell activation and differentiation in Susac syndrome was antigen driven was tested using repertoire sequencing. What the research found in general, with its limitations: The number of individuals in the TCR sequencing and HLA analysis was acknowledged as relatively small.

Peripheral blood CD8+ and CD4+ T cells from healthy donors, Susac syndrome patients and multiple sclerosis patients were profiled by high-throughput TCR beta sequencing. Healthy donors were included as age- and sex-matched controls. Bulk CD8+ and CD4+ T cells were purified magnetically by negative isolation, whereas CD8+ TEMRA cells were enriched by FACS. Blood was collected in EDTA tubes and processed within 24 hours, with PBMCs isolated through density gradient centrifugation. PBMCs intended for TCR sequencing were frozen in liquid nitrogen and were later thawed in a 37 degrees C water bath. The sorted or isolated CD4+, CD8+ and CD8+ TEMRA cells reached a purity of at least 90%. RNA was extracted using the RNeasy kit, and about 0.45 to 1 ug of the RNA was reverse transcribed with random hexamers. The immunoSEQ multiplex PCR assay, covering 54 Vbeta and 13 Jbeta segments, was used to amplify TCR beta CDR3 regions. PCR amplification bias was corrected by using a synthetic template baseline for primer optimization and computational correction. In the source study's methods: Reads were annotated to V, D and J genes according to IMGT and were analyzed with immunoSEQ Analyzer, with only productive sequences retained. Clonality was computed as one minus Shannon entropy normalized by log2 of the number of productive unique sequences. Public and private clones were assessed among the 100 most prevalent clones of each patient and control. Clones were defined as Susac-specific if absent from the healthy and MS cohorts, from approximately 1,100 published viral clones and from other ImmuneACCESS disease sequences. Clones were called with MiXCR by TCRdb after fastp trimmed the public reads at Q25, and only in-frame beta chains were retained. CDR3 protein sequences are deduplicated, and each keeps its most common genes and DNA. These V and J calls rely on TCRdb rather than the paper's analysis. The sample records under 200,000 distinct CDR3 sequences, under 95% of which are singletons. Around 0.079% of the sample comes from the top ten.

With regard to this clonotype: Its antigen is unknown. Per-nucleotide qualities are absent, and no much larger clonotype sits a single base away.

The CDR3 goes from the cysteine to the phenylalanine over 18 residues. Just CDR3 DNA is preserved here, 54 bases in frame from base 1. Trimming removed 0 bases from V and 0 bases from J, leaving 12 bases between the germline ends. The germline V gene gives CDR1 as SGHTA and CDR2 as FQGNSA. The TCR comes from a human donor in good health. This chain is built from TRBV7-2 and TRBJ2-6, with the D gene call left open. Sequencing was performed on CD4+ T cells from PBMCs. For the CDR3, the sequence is CASSLARGRASGANVLTF. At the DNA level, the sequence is TGTGCCAGCAGCTTAGCGCGAGGACGTGCCTCTGGGGCCAACGTCCTGACTTTC.